This T cell receptor beta chain derives from a study of Ad26.COV2.S vaccination and SARS-CoV-2 variants. Method: immunoSEQ multiplex PCR; TCRdb's copy keeps in-frame clones and lacks some. Found here are roughly 400,000 clones, 75% to 90% of them singletons; the top ten hold around 1.9%. Germline CDR1 WNHNN, CDR2 SYGVQD (reference sequence). This CDR3 comprises 11 residues. Between the trimmed V and J ends, which lost 6 bases and 6 bases, there was a span of 7 bases. Noted treatment: some 19 received Ad26.COV2.S at low or high dose, single or two shots; about 5 received placebo; per-sample allocation not given. Sampling was performed 63 days after the first vaccine or placebo injection.

This sequence joins TRBV10-1 and TRBJ2-3; no clear D gene. This material consisted of peripheral blood, taken in a trial of Ad26.COV2.S vaccine versus placebo. The clonotype was recovered from a person aged 18-65 years who received the Ad26.COV2.S COVID-19 vaccine or a placebo. The CDR3 is CASSEEDTQYF. The CDR3 coding sequence is TGCGCCAGCAGCGAGGAGGATACGCAGTATTTT.